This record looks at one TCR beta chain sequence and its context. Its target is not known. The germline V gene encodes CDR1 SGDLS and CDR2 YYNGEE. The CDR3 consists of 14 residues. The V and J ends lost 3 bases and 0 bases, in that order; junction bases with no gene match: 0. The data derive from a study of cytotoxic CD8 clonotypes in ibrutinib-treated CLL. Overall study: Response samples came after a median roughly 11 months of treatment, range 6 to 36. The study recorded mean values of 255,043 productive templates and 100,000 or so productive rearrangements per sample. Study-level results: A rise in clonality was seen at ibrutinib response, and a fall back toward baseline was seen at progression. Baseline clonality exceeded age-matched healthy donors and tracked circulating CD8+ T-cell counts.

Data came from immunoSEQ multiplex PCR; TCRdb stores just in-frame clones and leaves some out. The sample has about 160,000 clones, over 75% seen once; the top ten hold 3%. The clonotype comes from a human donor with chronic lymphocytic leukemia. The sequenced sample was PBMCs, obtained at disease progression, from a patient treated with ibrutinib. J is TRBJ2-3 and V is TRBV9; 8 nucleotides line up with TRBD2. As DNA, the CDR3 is TGTGCCAGCAGCGCTAGCGGGAGCACAGATACGCAGTATTTT. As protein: CASSASGSTDTQYF.